One sample yielded the 21 T cell receptor beta chains listed below, sequenced in a study of blood T cell repertoires in COVID-19. TCRdb keeps only in-frame clones here, not all; method: immunoSEQ multiplex PCR. The sample shows some 200,000 clones, 85% to 95% of them seen only once. The source material was peripheral blood. The receptors originated from a man aged 25-40 years with COVID-19, enrolled during active disease.

The gene calls are TRBV6-5 and TRBJ2-7; no reliable D call. CDR1 MNHEY and CDR2 SVGAGI come from the germline V gene. V was pared by 6 bases and J by 4 bases, with 7 bases between. This CDR3 contains 11 residues. This CDR3 is CASRQNYEQYF. The DNA for the CDR3 is TGTGCCAGCAGGCAGAATTACGAGCAGTACTTC.

V is TRBV29-1 and J is TRBJ1-2; tentative D call: TRBD1 (6 bases). The CDR3 totals 13 residues. Germline loops: CDR1 SQVTM, CDR2 ANQGSEA. V shed 7 bases and J shed 2 bases, with 14 bases lying between them. The CDR3 DNA follows: TGCAGCGGTACGGACAGCACCAACTATGGCTACACCTTC. Encoded protein: CSGTDSTNYGYTF.

This chain uses TRBV7-3 with TRBJ2-3; 10 bases fit TRBD2. This CDR3 has 15 residues. V dropped 2 bases and J dropped 4; count of bases not matched to a gene: 3. Germline-derived CDR1 and CDR2 are SGHTA and FQGTGA. CDR3 DNA sequence: TGTGCCAGCAGCTTAGGGCTAGCGGGGGCAGATACGCAGTATTTT. Its protein product is CASSLGLAGADTQYF.

This chain joins TRBV27 and TRBJ1-1; D ambiguous. The V gene's germline CDR1 is MNHEY and CDR2 SMNVEV (reference sequence). V lost 2 bases, J lost 1 base, and 5 bases lay in between. The CDR3 length is 13 residues. The CDR3 loop is CASSLGQNTEAFF. CDR3 DNA: TGTGCCAGCAGTTTAGGGCAGAACACTGAAGCTTTCTTT.

The J gene is TRBJ2-1, the V gene TRBV3-1 (or the pseudogene TRBV3-2); 11 positions agree with TRBD2. The germline gives CDR1 LGHDT, CDR2 YNNKEL (reference sequence). The CDR3 has 16 residues. V was clipped by 4 bases and J by 3 bases; unmatched bases: 5. The CDR3 DNA sequence: TGTGCCAGCAGCCCCGAGCTAGCGGGGGGCTACAATGAGCAGTTCTTC. Its protein product is CASSPELAGGYNEQFF.

This clone was picked up one time. The rearrangement uses TRBV5-4 and TRBJ2-5; the match to TRBD1 covers 7 bases. V gave up 0 bases and J gave up 3 bases; unmatched junction bases: 8. The CDR3 is made up of 16 amino acids. CDR1 is SGHNT and CDR2 is YYREEE in the germline V gene (reference sequence). CDR3 amino acids: CASSLGAGGSEETQYF. The CDR3 DNA is TGTGCCAGCAGCTTGGGGGCAGGGGGTAGTGAAGAGACCCAGTACTTC.

The chain uses TRBV30 and TRBJ1-2; D might be TRBD1 (5 bases). Germline assignment: CDR1 GTSNPN and CDR2 SVGIG (reference sequence). This CDR3 contains 16 residues. V was trimmed by 0 bases and J by 8 bases, leaving 22 bases between them. CDR3 sequence reads: CAWSVPGGAGLVGYTF. CDR3 bases: TGTGCCTGGAGTGTCCCGGGAGGGGCTGGATTGGTGGGCTACACCTTC.

This rearrangement joins TRBV15 to TRBJ2-3; perhaps TRBD1 as D (5 bases). This CDR3 spans 13 amino acids. Germline V gene lookup returns CDR1 LNHNV and CDR2 YYDKDF (reference sequence). V was clipped by 0 bases and J by 6 bases, with 7 bases between them. The CDR3 reads CATSRDPGDTQYF. The CDR3 nucleotides are TGTGCCACCAGCAGAGATCCAGGGGATACGCAGTATTTT.

The rearrangement joins TRBV25-1 to TRBJ1-1, with D hard to call. CDR1 and CDR2 from the germline V gene are MGHDK and SYGVNS. CDR3 length equals 12 residues. Trimming pared 6 bases from V and 6 bases from J, leaving 11 bases between. CDR3 sequence reads: CASSKAGAEAFF. The CDR3 nucleotides read TGTGCCAGCAGCAAGGCCGGGGCTGAAGCTTTCTTT.

The J gene is TRBJ1-5, the V gene TRBV29-1, with D maybe TRBD1 (5 bases). Germline V CDR1 and CDR2: SQVTM, ANQGSEA. V lost 4 bases and J lost 5, with 12 bases in between. The CDR3 consists of 13 residues. The CDR3 DNA sequence: TGCAGCGTTGGGGGGGAAGCCGATCAGCCCCAGCATTTT. Residues: CSVGGEADQPQHF. Based on the CDR3 plus reference TRBV29-1 and TRBJ1-5, the full variable domain is SAVISQKPSRDICQRGTSLTIQCQVDSQVTMMFWYRQQPGQSLTLIATANQGSEATYESGFVIDKFPISRPNLTFSTLTVSNMSPEDSSIYLCSVGGEADQPQHFGDGTRLSIL.

V usage is TRBV5-4 and J usage is TRBJ1-2, with TRBD1 identical over 8 bases. Unmatched junction bases numbered 11, after V lost 0 bases and J lost 7 bases. From germline, CDR1 is SGHNT and CDR2 YYREEE (reference sequence). This CDR3 spans 16 amino acids. The CDR3 loop is CASSLGPGQELSGYTF. The DNA for the CDR3 is TGTGCCAGCAGCTTGGGACCGGGACAGGAGCTGTCTGGCTACACCTTC.

The V call is TRBV6-6, the J call TRBJ1-2, with D possibly TRBD1 on 5 matching bases. V was cut by 4 bases and J by 5 bases, with 14 bases left in between. CDR1 MNHNY and CDR2 SVGAGI come from the germline V gene (reference sequence). The CDR3 has 14 amino acids. The CDR3 here is CASSFEGARYGYTF. CDR3 DNA sequence: TGTGCCAGCAGTTTTGAAGGGGCCCGGTATGGCTACACCTTC.

This chain connects TRBV5-1 to TRBJ2-2; 9 bases match TRBD2. Unmatched junction bases numbered 7, after V lost 2 bases and J lost 5 bases. This CDR3 is built from 16 residues. Germline values: CDR1 SGHRS, CDR2 YFSETQ. The CDR3 bases are TGCGCCAGCAGCTTCGGACTCGCGGGGGGGACCGGGGAGCTGTTTTTT. Protein sequence: CASSFGLAGGTGELFF.

The chain has TRBV7-6 and TRBJ2-5, with 11 positions matching TRBD2. The CDR3 contains 19 residues. Germline loops: CDR1 SGHVS, CDR2 FNYEAQ. V shed 4 bases, J shed 1 base, and the junction held 14 bases outside the gene matches. The chain's CDR3 is CASSSRTSGGFLGQETQYF. The DNA of the CDR3 is TGTGCCAGCAGCTCCCGTACTAGCGGGGGCTTTCTCGGCCAAGAGACCCAGTACTTC.

The J gene is TRBJ1-2, the V gene TRBV29-1; no definite D call. CDR1 and CDR2 (germline): SQVTM, ANQGSEA. V lost 0 bases and J 13 bases, leaving 12 bases between the germline ends. The CDR3 loop spans 11 amino acids. The CDR3 sequence is CSVEESSRRTF. Here the CDR3 DNA reads TGCAGCGTTGAAGAATCTTCGCGCCGCACCTTC.

This clone is a singleton in its sample. V gene TRBV5-1 combines with J gene TRBJ2-3; D might be TRBD1 (5 bases). This CDR3 spans 15 amino acids. Trimming took off 4 bases at V and 0 bases at J, with 12 bases between the two ends. Germline V gives CDR1 SGHRS, CDR2 YFSETQ. CDR3 loop: CASSPTASSTDTQYF. CDR3 nucleotide sequence: TGCGCCAGCAGCCCGACAGCTTCTAGCACAGATACGCAGTATTTT.

The chain combines TRBV3-1 (or the pseudogene TRBV3-2) with TRBJ2-7; D call uncertain. Germline-derived CDR1 and CDR2 are LGHDT and YNNKEL (reference sequence). The CDR3 runs 15 residues. V was clipped by 1 base and J by 2 bases, with 12 bases between them. The CDR3 coding sequence is TGTGCCAGCAGCCAAGGGCTAGATTATACCTACGAGCAGTACTTC. Translating gives CASSQGLDYTYEQYF.

V and J are TRBV7-6 and TRBJ2-2; 7 bases match TRBD1. The CDR3 is 14 amino acids. The ends lost 5 bases at V and 1 base at J; junction bases unmatched: 1. The germline CDR1 and CDR2 sequences are SGHVS and FNYEAQ. CDR3 sequence: CASSRDRNTGELFF. The CDR3 nucleotides read TGTGCCAGCAGCCGGGACAGGAACACCGGGGAGCTGTTTTTT.

The CDR3 nucleotides read TGTGCCAGCAGCGTAAAAAGCGGGGGGCCGACCCAGTACTTC. Encoded protein: CASSVKSGGPTQYF. The chain links TRBV9 to TRBJ2-5; 9 bases are a match to TRBD2. Unmatched junction bases numbered 5, after V lost 1 base and J lost 7 bases. The CDR3 covers 14 residues. Germline CDR1 SGDLS, CDR2 YYNGEE. Variable domain in full (rest from reference TRBV9 and TRBJ2-5): DSGVTQTPKHLITATGQRVTLRCSPRSGDLSVYWYQQSLDQGLQFLIQYYNGEERAKGNILERFSAQQFPDLHSELNLSSLELGDSALYFCASSVKSGGPTQYFGPGTRLLVL.

The CDR3 nucleotides are TGTGCCAGCAGCCCTCGACAGGGGCTGGTTGACACTGAAGCTTTCTTT. This translates into CASSPRQGLVDTEAFF. The chain carries TRBV9 and TRBJ1-1; the match to TRBD1 covers 8 bases. CDR3 size: 16 residues. The V gene end was trimmed by 4 bases and the J gene end by 3 bases; junction bases not matched to a gene: 11. Germline lookup yields CDR1 SGDLS and CDR2 YYNGEE.

The chain's CDR3 is CASSDLRGGRADTQYF. CDR3 sequence (DNA): TGTGCCAGCAGTGACCTGCGGGGGGGCCGGGCAGATACGCAGTATTTT. The chain joins TRBV6-4 to TRBJ2-3, with 9 bases fitting TRBD2. The CDR3 loop spans 16 amino acids. V lost 2 bases to trimming and J lost 4 bases; unmatched junction nucleotides: 7. Germline CDR1 and CDR2: MRHNA and SNTAGT.